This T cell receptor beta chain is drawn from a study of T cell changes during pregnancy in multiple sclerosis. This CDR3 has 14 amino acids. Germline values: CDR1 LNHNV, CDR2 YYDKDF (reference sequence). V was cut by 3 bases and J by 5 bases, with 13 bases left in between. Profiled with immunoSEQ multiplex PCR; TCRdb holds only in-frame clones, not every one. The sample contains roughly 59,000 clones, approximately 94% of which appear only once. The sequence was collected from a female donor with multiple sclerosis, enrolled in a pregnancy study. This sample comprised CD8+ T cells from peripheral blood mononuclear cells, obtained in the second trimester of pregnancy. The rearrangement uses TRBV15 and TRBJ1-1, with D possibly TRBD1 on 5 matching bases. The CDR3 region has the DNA TGTGCCACCAGCAGCACAGGTTTAGGTACTGAAGCTTTCTTT. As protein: CATSSTGLGTEAFF.